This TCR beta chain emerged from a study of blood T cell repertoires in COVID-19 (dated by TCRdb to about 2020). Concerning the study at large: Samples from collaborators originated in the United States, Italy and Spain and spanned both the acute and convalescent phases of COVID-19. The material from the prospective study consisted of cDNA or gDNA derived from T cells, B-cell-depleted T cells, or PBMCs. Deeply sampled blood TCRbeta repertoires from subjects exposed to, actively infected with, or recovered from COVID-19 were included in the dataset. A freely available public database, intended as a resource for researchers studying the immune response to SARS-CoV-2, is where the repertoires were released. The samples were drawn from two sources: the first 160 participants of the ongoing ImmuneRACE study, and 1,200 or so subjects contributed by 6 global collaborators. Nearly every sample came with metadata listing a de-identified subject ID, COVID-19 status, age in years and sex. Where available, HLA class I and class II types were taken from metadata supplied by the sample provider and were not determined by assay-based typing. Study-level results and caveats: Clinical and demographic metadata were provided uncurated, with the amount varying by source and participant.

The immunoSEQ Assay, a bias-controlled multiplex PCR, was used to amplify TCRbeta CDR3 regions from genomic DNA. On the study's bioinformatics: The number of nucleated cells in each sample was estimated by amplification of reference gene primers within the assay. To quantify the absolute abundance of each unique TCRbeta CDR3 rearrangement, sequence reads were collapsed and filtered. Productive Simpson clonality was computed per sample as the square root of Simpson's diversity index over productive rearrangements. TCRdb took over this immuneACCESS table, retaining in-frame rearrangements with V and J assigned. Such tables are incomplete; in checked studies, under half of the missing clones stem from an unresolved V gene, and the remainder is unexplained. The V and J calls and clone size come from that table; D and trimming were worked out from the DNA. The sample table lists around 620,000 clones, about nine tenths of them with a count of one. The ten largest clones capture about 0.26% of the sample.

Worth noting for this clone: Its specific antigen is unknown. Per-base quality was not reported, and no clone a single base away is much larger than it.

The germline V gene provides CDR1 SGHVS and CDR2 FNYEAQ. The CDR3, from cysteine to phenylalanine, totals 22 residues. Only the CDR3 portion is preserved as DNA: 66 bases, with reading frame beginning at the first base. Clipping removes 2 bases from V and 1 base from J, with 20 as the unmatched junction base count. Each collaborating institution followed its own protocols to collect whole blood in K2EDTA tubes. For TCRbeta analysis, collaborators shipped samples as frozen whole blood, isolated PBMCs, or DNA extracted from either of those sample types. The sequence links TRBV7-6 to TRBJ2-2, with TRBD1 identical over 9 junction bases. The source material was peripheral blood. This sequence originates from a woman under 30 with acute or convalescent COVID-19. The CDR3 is CASSLSGFEMDRGLLNTGELFF. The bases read TGTGCCAGCAGCTTATCAGGGTTTGAGATGGACAGGGGCCTTTTGAACACCGGGGAGCTGTTTTTT.